What follows are 18 T cell receptor beta chains derived from one specimen sequenced in a study of cytomegalovirus exposure and HLA in healthy donors. Vbeta (60) and Jbeta (13) primers were used in the PCR. Sequencing used immunoSEQ multiplex PCR; TCRdb keeps in-frame clones, though not all of them. The sample lists tens of thousands of clones, approximately 77% seen once, with 9% to 12% in the top ten. Sequencing was performed on PBMCs. The origin of the receptors is a human donor in good health.

V and J are TRBV28 and TRBJ1-1; a weak D match, TRBD1 (5 bases). The CDR3 contains 16 residues. The germline CDR1 and CDR2 sequences are MDHEN and SYDVKM. V lost 2 bases, J lost 10 bases, and 23 bases lay in between. CDR3: CASSLTGTSGVMGAFF. CDR3 bases: TGTGCCAGCAGTTTAACTGGTACCTCGGGGGTTATGGGAGCTTTCTTT.

This clone appeared once. V and J are TRBV9 and TRBJ2-4; 7 bases line up with TRBD1. J lost 4 bases, V lost 4 bases, and 14 bases had no gene match. Germline values: CDR1 SGDLS, CDR2 YYNGEE. The CDR3 is made up of 17 amino acids. CDR3 sequence reads: CASSPGPSPGQKNIQYF. The DNA for the CDR3 is TGTGCCAGCAGCCCCGGTCCCAGCCCGGGACAGAAAAACATTCAGTACTTC.

The chain recombines TRBV7-2 with TRBJ2-7; 7 bases match TRBD1. The V gene's germline CDR1 is SGHTA and CDR2 FQGNSA. Unmatched junction bases numbered 9, after V lost 1 base and J lost 6 bases. CDR3 size: 15 residues. As DNA, the CDR3 is TGTGCCAGCAGCTTAGTCCCGGTAGGGGGCATCGAGCAGTACTTC. Amino acids: CASSLVPVGGIEQYF.

V gene TRBV27 combines with J gene TRBJ2-7, with a possible D match to TRBD2 (6 bases). Deletions cut 6 bases from V and 2 bases from J, with 17 bases between. The CDR3 length is 15 residues. Per the germline V gene, CDR1 is MNHEY and CDR2 is SMNVEV (reference sequence). CDR3 in amino acids: CASSPDGGVTYEQYF. The DNA for the CDR3 is TGTGCCAGCAGCCCTGACGGGGGTGTCACCTACGAGCAGTACTTC.

The chain links TRBV12-1 to TRBJ2-7; whether TRBD1, the table's D call, matches the DNA was not checked. TRBV12-1 is termed a pseudogene. The CDR3 covers 12 residues. This CDR3 is CASLDRAYEQYF. CDR3 bases: TGTGCCAGCCTTGACAGGGCCTACGAGCAGTACTTC.

This clone was seen more than once but under ten times. The chain joins TRBV30 to TRBJ2-3; 9 bases are shared with TRBD2. Trimming at V came to 5 bases and at J to 3 bases, leaving 6 bases not matched to a gene. Germline V gene data show CDR1 as GTSNPN and CDR2 as SVGIG (reference sequence). The CDR3 runs 14 residues. CDR3 sequence: CAWSGLAHTDTQYF. The CDR3 DNA reads as TGTGCCTGGTCCGGACTAGCGCATACAGATACGCAGTATTTT.

This clone appeared a single time. The CDR3 DNA follows: TGTGCCAGCAGCAGGGACAGGGGGCGAGAGACCCAGTACTTC. This codes for CASSRDRGRETQYF. V is TRBV21-1 and J is TRBJ2-5; no check of the table's D call, TRBD1, against the DNA was made. TRBV21-1 is shown as a pseudogene. CDR3 size: 14 residues.

The chain carries TRBV4-3 and TRBJ2-3; D unclear. The CDR3 contains 12 residues. V was trimmed by 0 bases and J by 10 bases, leaving 8 bases between them. Per the germline V gene, CDR1 is LGHNA and CDR2 is YSLEER. CDR3 nucleotides: TGCGCCAGCAGCCAAGAGGTGAGTCCGCAGTATTTT. The encoded protein is CASSQEVSPQYF.

This rearrangement joins TRBV7-2 to TRBJ2-5, with TRBD2 as a possible D gene (7 bases). The CDR3 is 16 residues long. The V end lost 2 bases, the J end lost 1 base, and 14 bases lay between the germline ends. CDR1 and CDR2 (germline): SGHTA, FQGNSA. Here the CDR3 reads CASSLRAGAFQETQYF. The CDR3 DNA is TGTGCCAGCAGCTTAAGGGCGGGGGCCTTCCAAGAGACCCAGTACTTC.

The chain uses TRBV5-1 and TRBJ2-7; maybe TRBD2 (5 bases). Germline lookup yields CDR1 SGHRS and CDR2 YFSETQ. This CDR3 is built from 15 residues. V shed 2 bases and J shed 2 bases, with 14 bases lying between them. The CDR3 DNA is TGCGCCAGCAGCTTCTACCCTAGCCTCCCCTACGAGCAGTACTTC. This encodes CASSFYPSLPYEQYF.

The chain links TRBV7-6 to TRBJ1-4; TRBD1 is a possible D gene (5 bases). The CDR3 sequence is 16 residues long. V shed 5 bases and J shed 3 bases, with 16 bases lying between them. Per germline, CDR1 SGHVS and CDR2 FNYEAQ. Written as DNA, the CDR3 is TGTGCCAGCAGCGGCTCCGGGGGGTCGTCTAATGAAAAACTGTTTTTT. Translated: CASSGSGGSSNEKLFF. The full variable domain, its missing parts supplied by reference TRBV7-6 and TRBJ1-4, is GAGVSQSPRYKVTKRGQDVALRCDPISGHVSLYWYRQALGQGPEFLTYFNYEAQQDKSGLPNDRFSAERPEGSISTLTIQRTEQRDSAMYRCASSGSGGSSNEKLFFGSGTQLSVL.

The rearrangement joins TRBV2 to TRBJ1-2, with 7 nucleotides matching TRBD1. The CDR3 spans 13 residues. J was trimmed by 8 bases and V by 4 bases; bases with no gene match: 7. Germline V gives CDR1 SNHLY, CDR2 FYNNEI. CDR3 loop: CASSAIQGQGYTF. CDR3 DNA sequence: TGTGCCAGCAGTGCCATACAGGGGCAGGGCTACACCTTC.

The rearrangement uses TRBV6-5 and TRBJ2-7, with 8 nucleotides matching TRBD1. Per the germline V gene, CDR1 is MNHEY and CDR2 is SVGAGI. This CDR3 is 12 amino acids long. J gave up 9 bases and V 4 bases, and 5 bases lay outside the gene matches. For the CDR3, the DNA is TGTGCCAGCAGTTCCCCAACAGGGGGGCAGTACTTC. It specifies CASSSPTGGQYF.

In DNA, the CDR3 is TGTGCCAGCAGCTTAGGCGATTGGGGGGGCTCCGGCTACACCTTC. Encoded protein: CASSLGDWGGSGYTF. The V gene is TRBV7-2, the J gene TRBJ1-2; tentatively, D is TRBD1 (6 bases). The CDR3 is made up of 15 amino acids. V dropped 1 base and J dropped 8 bases, with 17 bases sitting between them. Per the germline V gene, CDR1 is SGHTA and CDR2 is FQGNSA. Drawing the rest from reference TRBV7-2 and TRBJ1-2, the complete variable domain is GAGVSQSPSNKVTEKGKDVELRCDPISGHTALYWYRQSLGQGLEFLIYFQGNSAPDKSGLPSDRFSAERTGGSVSTLTIQRTQQEDSAVYLCASSLGDWGGSGYTFGSGTRLTVV.

The gene calls are TRBV9 and TRBJ2-1, with 10 bases lining up with TRBD2. The CDR3 consists of 17 residues. Germline-derived CDR1 and CDR2 are SGDLS and YYNGEE. J lost 8 bases, V lost 4 bases, and 15 bases had no gene match. The chain's CDR3 is CASSPSGASGSSYEQFF. CDR3 nucleotides: TGTGCCAGCAGCCCCTCTGGGGCTAGCGGGAGTTCCTATGAGCAGTTCTTC.

This clone came up once. The rearrangement links TRBV10-3 to TRBJ1-1; D unresolved. V lost 8 bases, J lost 1 base, and 5 bases lay in between. This CDR3 contains 11 residues. Germline V lookup: CDR1 ENHRY, CDR2 SYGVKD. CDR3 in amino acids: CAIRGNTEAFF. CDR3 coding DNA: TGTGCCATCCGGGGGAACACTGAAGCTTTCTTT.

The chain is built from TRBV28 and TRBJ1-5, with D possibly matching TRBD1 (6 bases). Trimming pared 7 bases from V and 6 bases from J, leaving 16 bases between. Germline CDR1 is MDHEN and CDR2 is SYDVKM. The CDR3 loop spans 14 amino acids. CDR3 DNA sequence: TGTGCCAGCACTGACCCAGGGGATGGTCAGCCCCAGCATTTT. This gives the protein CASTDPGDGQPQHF.

The chain uses TRBV7-9 and TRBJ2-7; 10 positions match TRBD2. This CDR3 has 15 amino acids. CDR1 is SEHNR and CDR2 is FQNEAQ in the germline V gene (reference sequence). J gave up 4 bases and V 1 base, and 4 bases lay outside the gene matches. CDR3 coding DNA: TGTGCCAGCAGCTTAGTTACTAGCGGGACTTACGAGCAGTACTTC. It translates to CASSLVTSGTYEQYF. The full variable domain, its missing parts supplied by reference TRBV7-9 and TRBJ2-7, is DTGVSQNPRHKITKRGQNVTFRCDPISEHNRLYWYRQTLGQGPEFLTYFQNEAQLEKSRLLSDRFSAERPKGSFSTLEIQRTEQGDSAMYLCASSLVTSGTYEQYFGPGTRLTVT.